The rows below give T cell receptor beta chains drawn from one sample of a study of response to subunit inactivated influenza vaccine. Each CDR3 protein gets one entry after TCRdb re-called the RT-PCR reads with MiXCR. The sample holds 250,000 to 350,000 distinct CDR3 sequences, about 20% seen once. Sequences were derived from PBMCs from blood, sampled 21 months after vaccination. All receptors derive from a man aged 45-69 years who received an inactivated influenza vaccine. CDR3s include the opening cysteine and the closing phenylalanine or tryptophan. A D gene is named only where the DNA matches it firmly. Part of the rows lack a size; the others show once, few, many or a class for expanded clones.

v_call	cdr3_length	j_call	clone_size	d_call	cdr3_aa	cdr3_nt
TRBV4-3	17	TRBJ1-3	many	-	CASSQDLGGTLGNTIYF	TGCGCCAGCAGCCAAGATTTAGGCGGAACGCTTGGAAACACCATATATTTT
TRBV29-1	14	TRBJ1-3	-	-	CSAVHGGSGNTIYF	TGCAGCGCCGTACATGGGGGCTCTGGAAACACCATATATTTT
TRBV2	15	TRBJ2-5	few	TRBD1	CASNEYRGRRETQYF	TGTGCCAGCAACGAATACAGGGGACGTCGGGAGACCCAGTACTTC
TRBV5-4	14	TRBJ1-1	-	-	CASSLEQPNTEAFF	TGTGCCAGCAGCTTGGAGCAGCCGAACACTGAAGCTTTCTTT
TRBV29-1	14	TRBJ2-5	few	TRBD1	CSVDRTGQQETQYF	TGCAGCGTAGACAGGACAGGGCAACAAGAGACCCAGTACTTC
TRBV7-1	14	TRBJ2-1	-	-	CASSSPGGGHEQFF	TGTGCCAGCAGCTCTCCCGGGGGAGGCCATGAGCAGTTCTTC
TRBV18	16	TRBJ2-7	few	TRBD2	CASSRLKGRGTYEQYF	TGTGCCAGCTCTCGTTTGAAGGGGCGGGGGACCTACGAGCAGTACTTC
TRBV20-1	9	TRBJ1-2	many	TRBD1	CMDREGYTF	TGCATGGACAGGGAAGGCTACACCTTC
TRBV13	11	TRBJ1-1	many	-	CASSLVGTAFF	TGTGCCAGCAGCTTAGTTGGCACGGCTTTCTTT
TRBV4-3	17	TRBJ1-6	few	-	CASSRHHPRTNNSPLHF	TGCGCCAGCAGCCGCCATCATCCCCGGACTAATAATTCACCCCTCCACTTT
TRBV7-9	15	TRBJ2-3	-	TRBD1	CASSRGQGETDTQYF	TGTGCCAGCAGTCGCGGACAGGGTGAAACAGATACGCAGTATTTT
TRBV29-1	14	TRBJ1-5	-	-	CSVDVSGGGQPQHF	TGCAGCGTTGATGTTTCCGGGGGCGGTCAGCCCCAGCATTTT
TRBV30	19	TRBJ1-3	few	-	CAWSASGVYEELSGNTIYF	TGTGCCTGGAGTGCCTCCGGGGTTTACGAGGAACTCTCTGGAAACACCATATATTTT
TRBV20-1	11	TRBJ2-1	few	-	CSASPQNEQFF	TGCAGTGCTAGTCCACAGAATGAGCAGTTCTTC
TRBV7-2	15	TRBJ2-7	once	-	CASSFGTGRSYEQYF	TGTGCCAGCAGCTTCGGGACGGGGCGGTCCTACGAGCAGTACTTC
TRBV10-3	16	TRBJ1-2	many	-	CAISESHPLTNSGYTF	TGTGCCATCAGTGAGTCACACCCGCTTACTAACTCTGGCTACACCTTC
TRBV12-3/TRBV12-4	15	TRBJ2-2	few	TRBD2	CASSRSGTNTGELFF	TGTGCCAGCAGCCGGAGCGGGACTAACACCGGGGAGCTGTTTTTT
TRBV29-1	14	TRBJ1-2	-	-	CSVERFGGYYGYTF	TGCAGCGTTGAAAGGTTTGGCGGTTACTATGGCTACACCTTC
TRBV7-9	15	TRBJ2-7	few	-	CASSLVGTVLGEQYF	TGTGCCAGCAGCTTAGTCGGCACGGTCTTAGGCGAGCAGTACTTC
TRBV20-1	14	TRBJ2-7	-	TRBD1	CSARNTGQGYEQYF	TGCAGTGCTAGAAATACGGGACAGGGCTACGAGCAGTACTTC
TRBV27	12	TRBJ2-5	-	-	CASSFVGETQYF	TGTGCCAGCAGTTTTGTGGGCGAGACCCAGTACTTC
TRBV12-3/TRBV12-4	16	TRBJ2-5	many	TRBD2	CASSPGLAGGQETQYF	TGTGCCAGCAGCCCTGGACTAGCGGGAGGGCAAGAGACCCAGTACTTC
TRBV7-9	15	TRBJ1-6	few	-	CASRPKDRLNSPLHF	TGTGCCAGCAGACCTAAGGACAGACTTAATTCACCCCTCCACTTT
TRBV20-1	16	TRBJ2-3	few	-	CSARGSRGPITDTQYF	TGCAGTGCTAGGGGTTCGCGGGGACCAATCACAGATACGCAGTATTTT
TRBV29-1	14	TRBJ2-7	-	-	CSVVSGRTAYEQYF	TGCAGCGTTGTAAGTGGGAGGACCGCCTACGAGCAGTACTTC
TRBV18	15	TRBJ2-1	few	TRBD2	CASSPILAGTNEQFF	TGTGCCAGCTCACCAATACTAGCGGGGACTAATGAGCAGTTCTTC
TRBV4-1	17	TRBJ2-7	-	TRBD2	CASSQVWFSGTSYEQYF	TGCGCCAGCAGCCAAGTTTGGTTCAGTGGGACTAGCTACGAGCAGTACTTC
TRBV7-2	14	TRBJ1-4	-	-	CASGSGFANEKLFF	TGTGCCAGCGGTTCGGGTTTTGCTAATGAAAAACTGTTTTTT
TRBV20-1	15	TRBJ2-1	few	-	CSARGGLSSYNEQFF	TGCAGTGCTAGAGGGGGACTGAGCTCCTACAATGAGCAGTTCTTC
TRBV5-1	15	TRBJ1-1	-	-	CASSLEPATNTEAFF	TGCGCCAGCAGCTTGGAACCCGCGACGAACACTGAAGCTTTCTTT
TRBV7-2	13	TRBJ1-1	few	-	CASSSSVLTEAFF	TGTGCCAGCAGCTCATCGGTCTTAACTGAAGCTTTCTTT
TRBV5-5	13	TRBJ2-1	few	-	CASSVTPEDEQFF	TGTGCCAGCAGCGTAACGCCTGAGGATGAGCAGTTCTTC
TRBV27	14	TRBJ1-2	-	-	CASSFAGQYYGYTF	TGTGCCAGCAGTTTCGCCGGACAGTACTATGGCTACACCTTC
TRBV5-4	13	TRBJ2-1	-	-	CASSAETYNEQFF	TGTGCCAGCAGCGCCGAGACCTACAATGAGCAGTTCTTC
TRBV6-5	12	TRBJ1-1	-	-	CASSYTGGAAFF	TGTGCCAGCAGTTACACCGGGGGCGCGGCTTTCTTT
TRBV6-2/TRBV6-3	11	TRBJ2-5	few	TRBD1	CASSQTGFQYF	TGTGCCAGCAGTCAGACAGGGTTCCAGTACTTC
TRBV12-3/TRBV12-4	16	TRBJ2-2	few	-	CASSYKWLTNTGELFF	TGTGCCAGCAGTTATAAGTGGCTAACGAACACCGGGGAGCTGTTTTTT
TRBV4-3	17	TRBJ2-3	-	TRBD1	CASSQDMRRGRTDTQYF	TGCGCCAGCAGCCAAGATATGCGCAGGGGGAGAACAGATACGCAGTATTTT
TRBV12-3/TRBV12-4	13	TRBJ2-1	-	-	CASSPYNYNEQFF	TGTGCCAGCAGTCCATACAACTACAATGAGCAGTTCTTC
TRBV6-6	13	TRBJ1-2	few	TRBD1	CASSERTGGGYTF	TGTGCCAGCAGCGAAAGGACAGGCGGGGGCTACACCTTC
TRBV7-9	17	TRBJ2-3	few	TRBD2	CASSPRGKRGGPDTQYF	TGTGCCAGCAGCCCCAGAGGGAAGCGGGGGGGACCAGATACGCAGTATTTT
TRBV6-6	12	TRBJ1-2	-	-	CASSYFRGGYTF	TGTGCCAGCAGTTACTTCAGGGGTGGCTACACCTTC
TRBV12-2	17	TRBJ1-5	many	-	CASRFRQLPYSNQPQHF	TGTGCAAGTCGCTTCCGACAGTTACCATATAGCAATCAGCCCCAGCATTTT
TRBV5-5	15	TRBJ2-1	-	TRBD2	CASSRGREGLNEQFF	TGTGCCAGCAGCCGGGGGCGGGAGGGCCTAAATGAGCAGTTCTTC
TRBV5-1	15	TRBJ2-3	-	-	CASSLARQGTDTQYF	TGCGCCAGCAGCTTGGCAAGGCAGGGAACAGATACGCAGTATTTT
TRBV4-3	17	TRBJ2-7	few	TRBD2	CASSQELAGAPTYEQYF	TGCGCCAGCAGCCAAGAACTAGCGGGAGCTCCCACCTACGAGCAGTACTTC
TRBV2	13	TRBJ1-2	few	-	CASSEWGLYGYTF	TGTGCCAGCAGTGAATGGGGCCTCTATGGCTACACCTTC
TRBV20-1	15	TRBJ2-7	-	TRBD1	CSARDQGQGHYEQYF	TGCAGTGCTAGAGATCAGGGACAGGGTCACTACGAGCAGTACTTC
TRBV29-1	11	TRBJ1-4	many	-	CSVEELGLLFF	TGCAGCGTTGAAGAGTTGGGTTTACTGTTTTTT
TRBV5-1	19	TRBJ1-5	few	TRBD1	CASNIREVGDRENNQPQHF	TGCGCCAGCAACATTCGGGAGGTCGGGGACAGGGAGAACAATCAGCCCCAGCATTTT
TRBV18	11	TRBJ2-7	few	-	CASSPDGEQYF	TGTGCCAGCTCACCAGACGGCGAGCAGTACTTC